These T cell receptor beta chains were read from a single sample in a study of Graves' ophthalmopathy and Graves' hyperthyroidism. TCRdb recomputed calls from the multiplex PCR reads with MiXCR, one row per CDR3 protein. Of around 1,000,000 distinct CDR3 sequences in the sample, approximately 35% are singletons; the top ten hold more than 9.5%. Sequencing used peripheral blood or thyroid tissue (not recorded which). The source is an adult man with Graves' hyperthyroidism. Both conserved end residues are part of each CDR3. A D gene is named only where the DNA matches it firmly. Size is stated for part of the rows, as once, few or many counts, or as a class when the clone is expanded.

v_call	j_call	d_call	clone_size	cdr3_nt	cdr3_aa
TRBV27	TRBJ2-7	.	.	TGTGCCAGCAGTTTATCTTTTGAGTCCTACGAGCAGTACTTC	CASSLSFESYEQYF
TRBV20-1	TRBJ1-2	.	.	TGCAGTGCAAAGGCAGGGAGTGGCTACACCTTC	CSAKAGSGYTF
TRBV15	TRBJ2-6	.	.	TGTGCCACCAGCACTAGGGTGGGCGAGGACGGGGCCAACGTCCTGACTTTC	CATSTRVGEDGANVLTF
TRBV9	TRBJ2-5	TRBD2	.	TGTGCCAGCAGCGAAGGGACTAGCAAGTCTGAGACCCAGTACTTC	CASSEGTSKSETQYF
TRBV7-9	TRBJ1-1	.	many	TGTGCCAGCAGACCACTCCAGGTCTCTGCTGAAGCTTTCTTT	CASRPLQVSAEAFF
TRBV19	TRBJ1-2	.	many	TGTGCCAGTAGTATTGGCAGGGTCGGCTACACCTTC	CASSIGRVGYTF
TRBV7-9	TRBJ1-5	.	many	TGTGCCAGCAGCTTAGGGTCTCCTAATCAGCCCCAGCATTTT	CASSLGSPNQPQHF
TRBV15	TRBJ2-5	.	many	TGTGCCACCAGCAGAGATGGAGAGGCCCAGTACTTC	CATSRDGEAQYF
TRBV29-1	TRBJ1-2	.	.	TGCAGCGTTATCTGGGGGGCGGACTATGGCTACACCTTC	CSVIWGADYGYTF
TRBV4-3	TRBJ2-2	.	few	TGCGCCAGCAGCCAAGACCCTCAGGGTCGGACCGGGGAGCTGTTTTTT	CASSQDPQGRTGELFF
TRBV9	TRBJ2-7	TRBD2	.	TGTGCCAGCAGCGAGGGGACTAGCGTCAAGTACGAGCAGTACTTC	CASSEGTSVKYEQYF
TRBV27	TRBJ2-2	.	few	TGTGCCAGCAGTTTACGAGTATCCCCAAACACCGGGGAGCTGTTTTTT	CASSLRVSPNTGELFF
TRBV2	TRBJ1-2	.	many	TGTGCCAGCAGGGGGGCGACATCGAGGTACACCTTC	CASRGATSRYTF
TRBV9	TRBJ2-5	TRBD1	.	TGTGCCAGCAGCGGGGACAGCGCCTTTTTAGAGACCCAGTACTTC	CASSGDSAFLETQYF
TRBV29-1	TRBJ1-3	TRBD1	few	TGCAGCGTTGCAGGGGGCTCTGGAAACACCATATATTTT	CSVAGGSGNTIYF
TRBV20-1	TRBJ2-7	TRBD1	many	TGCAGTGCTCGGCCGGGACAGGGCGGGTACGAGCAGTACTTC	CSARPGQGGYEQYF
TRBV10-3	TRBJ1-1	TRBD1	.	TGTGCCACCAAACCGGGACAGGGGAGAGAAGGCACTGAAGCTTTCTTT	CATKPGQGREGTEAFF
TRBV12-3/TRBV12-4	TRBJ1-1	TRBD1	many	TGTGCCAGCAGACACAGGGGAGGGACTGAAGCTTTCTTT	CASRHRGGTEAFF
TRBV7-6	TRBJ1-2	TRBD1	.	TGTGCCAGCAGCCGCGAGACAGGGGTCTATGGCTACACCTTC	CASSRETGVYGYTF
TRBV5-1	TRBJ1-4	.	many	TGCGCCAGCAGCTTGATTGTAGGAGGGGAAAAACTGTTTTTT	CASSLIVGGEKLFF
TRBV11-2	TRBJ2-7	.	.	TGTGCCAGCAGCCATGGGCCGGGCGGCTACGAGCAGTACTTC	CASSHGPGGYEQYF
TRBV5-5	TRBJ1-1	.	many	TGTGCCAGCAGCTTGTCGGGGATACTTGAAGCTTTCTTT	CASSLSGILEAFF
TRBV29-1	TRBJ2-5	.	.	TGCAGCGTTGAGAAAGGAACCGAAGCGGAGACCCAGTACTTC	CSVEKGTEAETQYF
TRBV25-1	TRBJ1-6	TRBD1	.	TGTGCCAGCAGTTTTTTGGGGCCACAGGGGGCCCTCCACTTT	CASSFLGPQGALHF
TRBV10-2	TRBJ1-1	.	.	TGCGCCAGCACCAAAGGGGACGGCATGAACACTGAAGCTTTCTTT	CASTKGDGMNTEAFF
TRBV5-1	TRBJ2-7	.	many	TGCGCCAGCAGCTTGTACGGCGGCACCTACGAGCAGTACTTC	CASSLYGGTYEQYF
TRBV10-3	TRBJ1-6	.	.	TGTGCCAGTGCCAGCTCCACAGGGAATTCACCCCTCCACTTT	CASASSTGNSPLHF
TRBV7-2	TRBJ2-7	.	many	TGTGCCAGCAGCCCCGCGGTACGCTCCTACGAGCAGTACTTC	CASSPAVRSYEQYF
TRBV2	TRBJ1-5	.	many	TGTGCCAGCGGTATGGCGGGGAGCCGACAGCCCCAGCATTTT	CASGMAGSRQPQHF
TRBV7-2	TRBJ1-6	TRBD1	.	TGTGCCAGCAGTGAACAGGGGACACCCCTCCACTTT	CASSEQGTPLHF
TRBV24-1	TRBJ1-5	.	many	TGTGCCACCAGTGATTCGGGCAGGGCCCCGCCCCAGCATTTT	CATSDSGRAPPQHF
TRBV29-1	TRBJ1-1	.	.	TGCAGCGTTGCTCCTAACACTGAAGCTTTCTTT	CSVAPNTEAFF
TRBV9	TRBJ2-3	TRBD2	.	TGTGCCAGCAGCGTTCGCGGGGGGGCTCCTCGAGATACGCAGTATTTT	CASSVRGGAPRDTQYF
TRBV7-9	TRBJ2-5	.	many	TGTGCCAGCAGCTTAGTAGCAGTCCAAGAGACCCAGTACTTC	CASSLVAVQETQYF
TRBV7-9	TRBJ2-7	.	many	TGTGCCAGCAGTTCCCAGTTCGAGCAGTACTTC	CASSSQFEQYF
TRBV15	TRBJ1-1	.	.	TGTGCCACCAGCAGGAGACGGGGAAGGAACACTGAAGCTTTCTTT	CATSRRRGRNTEAFF
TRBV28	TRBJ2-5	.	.	TGTGCCAGCATCCCTGGTGGGGTGGAAGAGACCCAGTACTTC	CASIPGGVEETQYF
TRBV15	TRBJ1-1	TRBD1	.	TGTGCCACCAGCGGGAACGACAGGGCAATGAACACTGAAGCTTTCTTT	CATSGNDRAMNTEAFF
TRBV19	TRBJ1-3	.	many	TGTGCCAGTAGTGTACAGAGCTCTGGAAACACCATATATTTT	CASSVQSSGNTIYF
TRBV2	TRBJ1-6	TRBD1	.	TGTGCCAGCAGTGAGAGGGGACAGGAAAATTCACCCCTCCACTTT	CASSERGQENSPLHF
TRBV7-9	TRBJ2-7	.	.	TGTGCCAGCAGCTTAACGGGAGTCTTCGAGCAGTACTTC	CASSLTGVFEQYF
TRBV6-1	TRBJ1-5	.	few	TGTGCCAGCAGTGAAGCGGGAACCGGGGCTCATAGCAATCAGCCCCAGCATTTT	CASSEAGTGAHSNQPQHF
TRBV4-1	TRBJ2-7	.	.	TGCGCCAGCAGCCAAGCGTCCGGGGTCGGGTACGAGCAGTACTTC	CASSQASGVGYEQYF
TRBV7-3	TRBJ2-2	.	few	TGTGCCAGCAGCGGGACCCTGGCCGGGGAGCTGTTTTTT	CASSGTLAGELFF
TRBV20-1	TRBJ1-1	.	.	TGCAGTGCTAGAGGACCCCCCACTGAAGCTTTCTTT	CSARGPPTEAFF
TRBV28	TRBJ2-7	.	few	TGTGCCACCTATAGCGGAGCCTCCTACGAGCAGTACTTC	CATYSGASYEQYF
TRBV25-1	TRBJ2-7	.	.	TGTGCCAGCAGTGAATGTGGTCACGAGCAGTACTTC	CASSECGHEQYF
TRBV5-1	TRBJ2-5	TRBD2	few	TGCGCCAGCAGCGAGAATCCAGCGGGGGGGAACCAAGAGACCCAGTACTTC	CASSENPAGGNQETQYF
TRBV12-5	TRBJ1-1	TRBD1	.	TGTGCCAGCAGTGGGGACATCAGGACAGGGGGGAACACTGAAGCTTTCTTT	CASSGDIRTGGNTEAFF
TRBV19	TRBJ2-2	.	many	TGTGCCAGCAGCATTAGCGGGAACACCGGGGAGCTGTTTTTT	CASSISGNTGELFF
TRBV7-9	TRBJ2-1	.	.	TGTGCCAGCAGCTTACCGCTAGCCGCTGAGCAGTTCTTC	CASSLPLAAEQFF
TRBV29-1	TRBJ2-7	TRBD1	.	TGCAGCAGTTCAGACAGGGACTACGAGCAGTACTTC	CSSSDRDYEQYF